These 8 T cell receptor beta chains share one sample of origin, sequenced in a study of blood T cell repertoires in COVID-19. The method was immunoSEQ multiplex PCR; TCRdb's version includes in-frame clones alone and lacks a portion of them. Of about 230,000 clones in the sample, 65% to 90% are singletons; the top ten hold more than 1.2%. Source material: peripheral blood. These receptors originate from a woman aged 40 to 50 who had recovered from COVID-19.

The rearrangement uses TRBV30 and TRBJ1-2; no clear D. From germline, CDR1 is GTSNPN and CDR2 SVGIG (reference sequence). Trimming took 3 bases from V and 6 from J, leaving 14 bases between them. This CDR3 has 13 amino acids. The CDR3, as DNA: TGTGCCTGGAGCAGAAAAGACTTAGATGGCTACACCTTC. Protein sequence: CAWSRKDLDGYTF.

The CDR3 sequence: CASSEDGRTSPLHF. In DNA form, the CDR3 reads TGTGCCAGCAGTGAAGATGGGAGAACTTCACCCCTCCACTTT. The gene calls are TRBV6-1 and TRBJ1-6, with unresolved D. CDR1 and CDR2 from the germline V gene are MNHNS and SASEGT. CDR3 length: 14 amino acids. V lost 1 base to trimming and J lost 9 bases, with 10 bases between them.

V is TRBV7-6 and J is TRBJ2-5; 11 bases align to TRBD2. CDR1 and CDR2 from the germline V gene are SGHVS and FNYEAQ. This CDR3 region has 16 residues. V trimming: 7 bases; J trimming: 2 bases; junction bases outside the gene matches: 9. The CDR3 here is CASTTWASGGQETQYF. CDR3 bases: TGTGCCAGCACCACCTGGGCTAGCGGGGGGCAAGAGACCCAGTACTTC.

The gene calls are TRBV7-9 and TRBJ2-3; D possibly corresponds to TRBD2 (6 bases). The CDR3 totals 16 residues. V lost 5 bases and J lost 3, with 18 bases in between. Looked up from germline, CDR1 is SEHNR and CDR2 is FQNEAQ (reference sequence). CDR3 loop: CASSHAGKEGTDTQYF. The CDR3 coding sequence is TGTGCCAGCAGCCACGCGGGAAAGGAGGGGACAGATACGCAGTATTTT.

The J gene is TRBJ1-2, the V gene TRBV5-1; maybe TRBD1 (6 bases). CDR3 length equals 13 residues. V shed 0 bases and J shed 6 bases, with 9 bases lying between them. The V gene's germline CDR1 is SGHRS and CDR2 YFSETQ. The CDR3 DNA reads as TGCGCCAGCAGCTTGGCGGGGGGCGATGGCTACACCTTC. Encoded protein: CASSLAGGDGYTF.

This clone appeared a few times. The chain couples TRBV28 to TRBJ1-6; 8 positions agree with TRBD1. CDR1 and CDR2 from the germline V gene are MDHEN and SYDVKM. V shed 3 bases and J 8 bases; nucleotides not matched to a gene: 3. The CDR3 covers 14 residues. The CDR3 region is CASSFGTGYSPLHF. The CDR3 DNA is TGTGCCAGCAGTTTCGGGACAGGATATTCACCCCTCCACTTT.

The V and J genes are TRBV15 and TRBJ2-3; the D gene is possibly TRBD1 (5 bases). The CDR3 consists of 17 residues. V lost 6 bases to trimming and J lost 1 base, with 20 bases between them. Germline values: CDR1 LNHNV, CDR2 YYDKDF (reference sequence). CDR3 amino acids: CATRTDRTDSRTDTQYF. The CDR3, as DNA: TGTGCCACCAGGACAGATCGGACGGATTCTCGCACAGATACGCAGTATTTT.

The V call is TRBV28, the J call TRBJ2-7; the D gene is possibly TRBD1 (6 bases). Trimming cost V 5 bases and J 3 bases, with 11 bases left between them. Germline CDR1 reads MDHEN; CDR2 reads SYDVKM. The CDR3 is 13 amino acids. CDR3 sequence reads: CASSLPGHYEQYF. CDR3 in DNA: TGTGCCAGCAGTCTCCCGGGACACTACGAGCAGTACTTC.